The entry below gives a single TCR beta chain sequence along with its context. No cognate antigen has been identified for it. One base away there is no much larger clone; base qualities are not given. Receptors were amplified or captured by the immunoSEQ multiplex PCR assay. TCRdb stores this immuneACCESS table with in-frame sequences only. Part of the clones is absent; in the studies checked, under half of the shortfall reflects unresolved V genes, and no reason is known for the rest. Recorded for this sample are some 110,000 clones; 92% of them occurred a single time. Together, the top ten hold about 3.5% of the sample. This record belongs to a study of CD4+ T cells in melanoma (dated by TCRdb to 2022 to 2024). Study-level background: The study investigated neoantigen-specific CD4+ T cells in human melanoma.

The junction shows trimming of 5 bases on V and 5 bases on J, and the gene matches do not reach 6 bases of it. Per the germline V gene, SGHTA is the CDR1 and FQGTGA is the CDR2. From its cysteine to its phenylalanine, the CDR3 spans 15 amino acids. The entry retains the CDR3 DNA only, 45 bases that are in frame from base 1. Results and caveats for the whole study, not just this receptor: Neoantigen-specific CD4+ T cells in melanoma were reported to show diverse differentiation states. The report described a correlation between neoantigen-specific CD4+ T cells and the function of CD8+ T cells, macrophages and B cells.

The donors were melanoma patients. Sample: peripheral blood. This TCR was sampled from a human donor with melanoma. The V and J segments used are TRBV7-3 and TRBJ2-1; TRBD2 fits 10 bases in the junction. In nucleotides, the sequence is TGTGCCAGCAGCCTGACTAGCGGGTCAAACAATGAGCAGTTCTTC. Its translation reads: CASSLTSGSNNEQFF.